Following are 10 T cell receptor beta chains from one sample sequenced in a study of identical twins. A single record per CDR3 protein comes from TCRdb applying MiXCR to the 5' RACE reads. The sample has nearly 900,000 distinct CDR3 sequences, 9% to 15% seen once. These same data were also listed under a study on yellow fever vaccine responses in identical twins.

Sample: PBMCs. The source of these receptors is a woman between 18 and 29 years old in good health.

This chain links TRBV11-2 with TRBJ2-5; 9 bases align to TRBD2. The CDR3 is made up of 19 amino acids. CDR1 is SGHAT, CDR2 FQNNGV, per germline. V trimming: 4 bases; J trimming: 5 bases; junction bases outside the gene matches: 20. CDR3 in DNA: TGTGCCAGCAGCTCCCCGTCGTTGTCTAGCGGGGTGGGTTGGGAGACCCAGTACTTC. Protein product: CASSSPSLSSGVGWETQYF. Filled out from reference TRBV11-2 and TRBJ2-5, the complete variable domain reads EAGVAQSPRYKIIEKRQSVAFWCNPISGHATLYWYQQILGQGPKLLIQFQNNGVVDDSQLPKDRFSAERLKGVDSTLKIQPAKLEDSAVYLCASSSPSLSSGVGWETQYFGPGTRLLVL.

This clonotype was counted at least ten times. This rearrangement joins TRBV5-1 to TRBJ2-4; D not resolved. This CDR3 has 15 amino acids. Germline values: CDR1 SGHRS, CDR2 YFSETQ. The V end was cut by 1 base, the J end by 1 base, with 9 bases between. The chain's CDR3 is CASSLQGSAKNIQYF. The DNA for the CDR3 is TGCGCCAGCAGCTTGCAAGGGTCCGCCAAAAACATTCAGTACTTC.

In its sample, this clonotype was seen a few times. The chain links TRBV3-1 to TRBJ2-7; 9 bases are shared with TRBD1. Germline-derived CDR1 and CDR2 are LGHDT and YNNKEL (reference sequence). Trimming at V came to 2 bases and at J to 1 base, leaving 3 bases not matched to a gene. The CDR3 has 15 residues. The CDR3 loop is CASSQPGTGSYEQYF. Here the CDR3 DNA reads TGTGCCAGCAGCCAACCCGGGACAGGGTCCTACGAGCAGTACTTC.

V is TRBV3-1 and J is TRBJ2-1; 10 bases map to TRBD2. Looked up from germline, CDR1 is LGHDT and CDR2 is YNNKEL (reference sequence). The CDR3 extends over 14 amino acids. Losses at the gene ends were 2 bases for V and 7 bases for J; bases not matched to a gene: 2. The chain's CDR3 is CASSQQLAGNEQFF. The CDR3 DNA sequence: TGTGCCAGCAGCCAACAACTAGCGGGGAATGAGCAGTTCTTC.

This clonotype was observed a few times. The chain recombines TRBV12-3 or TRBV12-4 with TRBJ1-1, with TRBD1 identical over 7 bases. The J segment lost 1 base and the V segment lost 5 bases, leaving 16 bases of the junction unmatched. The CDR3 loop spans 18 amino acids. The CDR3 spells CASSPTPGRGPRNTEAFF. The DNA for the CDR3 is TGTGCCAGCAGTCCAACCCCGGGGAGGGGGCCGAGGAACACTGAAGCTTTCTTT.

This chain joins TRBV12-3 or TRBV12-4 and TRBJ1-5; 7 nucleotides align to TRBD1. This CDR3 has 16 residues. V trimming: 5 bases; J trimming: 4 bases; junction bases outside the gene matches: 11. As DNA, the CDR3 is TGTGCCAGCAGTACCCAAGACAGGGTCCGGAATCAGCCCCAGCATTTT. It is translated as CASSTQDRVRNQPQHF.

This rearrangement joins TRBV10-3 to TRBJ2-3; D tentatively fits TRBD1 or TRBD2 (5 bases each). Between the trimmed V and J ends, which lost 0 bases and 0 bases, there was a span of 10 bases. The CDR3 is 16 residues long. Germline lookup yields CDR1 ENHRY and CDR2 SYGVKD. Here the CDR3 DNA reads TGTGCCATCAGTGAGTCTAGGGACCGAAGCACAGATACGCAGTATTTT. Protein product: CAISESRDRSTDTQYF.

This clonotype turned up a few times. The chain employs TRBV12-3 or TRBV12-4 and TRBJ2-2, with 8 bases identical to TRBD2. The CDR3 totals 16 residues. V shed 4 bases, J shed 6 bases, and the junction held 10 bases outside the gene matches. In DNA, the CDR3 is TGTGCCAGCAGTTCACCGGGACTAGTGAGTGCCGGGGAGCTGTTTTTT. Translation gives CASSSPGLVSAGELFF.

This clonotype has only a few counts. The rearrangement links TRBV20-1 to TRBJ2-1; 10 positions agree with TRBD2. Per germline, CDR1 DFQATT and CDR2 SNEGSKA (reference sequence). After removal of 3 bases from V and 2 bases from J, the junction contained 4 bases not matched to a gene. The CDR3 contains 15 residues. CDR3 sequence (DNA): TGCAGTGCTAGCGAACTAGCGGGACCCTACAATGAGCAGTTCTTC. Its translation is CSASELAGPYNEQFF.

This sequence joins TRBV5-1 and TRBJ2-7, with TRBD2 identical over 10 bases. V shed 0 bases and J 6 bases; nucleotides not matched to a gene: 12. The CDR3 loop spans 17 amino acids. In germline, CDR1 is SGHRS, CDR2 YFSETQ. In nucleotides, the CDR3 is TGCGCCAGCAGCTTGGCGGGTGCACTAGCGGGACGCCCCGAGCAGTACTTC. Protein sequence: CASSLAGALAGRPEQYF.